Below, 28 T cell receptor beta chains from the same sample are listed, as sequenced in a study of metastatic and nonmetastatic thyroid tumors. TCRdb re-processed the PCR reads through MiXCR. The data show some 19,000 clones, with more than 20% seen just once and 2.5% to 3.5% held by the top ten. Every patient was untreated before thyroid surgery. Material: blood. The source is a male donor with papillary thyroid cancer or a benign thyroid nodule (not recorded which). Some clones in this sample may be carry-over from other donors' samples.

This clone came up many times. The J gene is TRBJ2-1, the V gene TRBV10-2; D not resolved. The germline gives CDR1 WSHSY, CDR2 SAAADI. This CDR3 has 15 amino acids. The V gene lost 0 bases and the J gene lost 8 bases, with 14 bases spanning the gap. The CDR3 loop reads CASSESTATGHEQFF. CDR3 nucleotide sequence: TGCGCCAGCAGTGAGTCGACTGCAACCGGGCATGAGCAGTTCTTC.

This chain links TRBV20-1 with TRBJ1-2; perhaps TRBD1 as D (5 bases). Germline CDR1 is DFQATT and CDR2 is SNEGSKA (reference sequence). The CDR3 runs 15 residues. CDR3 sequence: CSALPWTGQYYGYTF. DNA for the CDR3: TGCAGCGCCCTCCCCTGGACGGGGCAGTACTATGGCTACACCTTC.

This clone counts as medium-sized. The rearrangement uses TRBV19 and TRBJ2-7; D may be TRBD1 (6 bases). V was shortened by 8 bases and J by 0 bases, with 8 bases between the two germline ends. CDR1 is LNHDA and CDR2 is SQIVND in the germline V gene (reference sequence). This CDR3 is built from 12 residues. The CDR3 nucleotides read TGTGCCAGTCAGGGGTTCTCCTACGAGCAGTACTTC. The encoded protein is CASQGFSYEQYF.

The V gene is TRBV12-3 or TRBV12-4, the J gene TRBJ2-7; weak D call: TRBD1 (6 bases). The ends were cut back, 2 bases at V and 1 base at J, with 15 bases in the middle. This CDR3 contains 16 residues. DNA for the CDR3: TGTGCCAGCAGTTTAAGTAGAGGGGGACAATCCTACGAGCAGTACTTC. Amino acid sequence: CASSLSRGGQSYEQYF.

This clone rates as medium-sized. The genes are TRBV5-1 and TRBJ2-2, with 7 bases lining up with TRBD2. J was trimmed by 3 bases and V by 0 bases; bases with no gene match: 5. The germline gives CDR1 SGHRS, CDR2 YFSETQ. The length of the CDR3 is 16 residues. CDR3 nucleotides: TGCGCCAGCAGCTTGGTGGTTAGCGGGTACACCGGGGAGCTGTTTTTT. Its protein is CASSLVVSGYTGELFF.

The chain is built from TRBV5-1 and TRBJ2-5, with TRBD1 as a possible D gene (6 bases). The germline V gene encodes CDR1 SGHRS and CDR2 YFSETQ. V was pared by 1 base and J by 5 bases, with 18 bases between. The CDR3 covers 16 residues. In DNA form, the CDR3 reads TGCGCCAGCAGCTTGATGGGACACCGACCGGGGGAGACCCAGTACTTC. This translates into CASSLMGHRPGETQYF.

The chain combines TRBV5-1 with TRBJ2-7; D remains ambiguous. The V end was cut by 5 bases, the J end by 2 bases, with 11 bases between. CDR1 is SGHRS, CDR2 YFSETQ, per germline. This CDR3 region has 13 residues. The CDR3 bases are TGCGCCAGCAGACCCGACTCCGCCTACGAGCAGTACTTC. Protein product: CASRPDSAYEQYF.

This clone has more than one count but fewer than ten. The chain joins TRBV12-3 or TRBV12-4 to TRBJ1-1; possible D gene TRBD1, 6 bases. V was cut by 5 bases and J by 8 bases, with 18 bases left in between. The length of the CDR3 is 14 residues. The CDR3 protein is CASSLRGGAVEAFF. The CDR3 DNA reads TGTGCCAGCAGTCTCCGAGGGGGTGCTGTAGAAGCTTTCTTT.

In its sample, this clone was seen many times. The V gene is TRBV3-1, the J gene TRBJ2-2; no firm D call. CDR1 is LGHDT, CDR2 YNNKEL, per germline (reference sequence). This CDR3 has 12 residues. V was clipped by 2 bases and J by 7 bases, with 5 bases between them. The CDR3 nucleotides are TGTGCCAGCAGCCAATCTTACGGGGAGCTGTTTTTT. Translation: CASSQSYGELFF.

This clone is medium-sized in the sample. This sequence joins TRBV28 and TRBJ2-7, with D tentatively TRBD1 or TRBD2 (5 bases each). The CDR3 sequence is 17 residues long. V was cut by 3 bases and J by 4 bases, with 22 bases left in between. Germline CDR1 reads MDHEN; CDR2 reads SYDVKM. Here the CDR3 reads CASSFAFVGTDPYEQYF. The CDR3 DNA sequence: TGTGCCAGCAGTTTTGCTTTCGTCGGGACGGACCCGTACGAGCAGTACTTC.

This clone has only a few counts. The rearrangement links TRBV29-1 to TRBJ2-7, with D unclear. V was clipped by 2 bases and J by 3 bases, with 5 bases between them. This CDR3 is 11 amino acids long. Per the germline V gene, CDR1 is SQVTM and CDR2 is ANQGSEA. The CDR3 loop reads CSVESGYEQYF. DNA of the CDR3: TGCAGCGTTGAATCCGGCTACGAGCAGTACTTC.

This clone appeared a few times. The rearrangement links TRBV6-1 to TRBJ1-2; a weak D match, TRBD1 (6 bases). This CDR3 has 14 amino acids. Germline lookup yields CDR1 MNHNS and CDR2 SASEGT. V dropped 3 bases and J dropped 1 base, with 9 bases sitting between them. In DNA form, the CDR3 reads TGTGCCAGCAGTGAGGGGGACAATAACTATGGCTACACCTTC. Amino acid sequence: CASSEGDNNYGYTF.

By sample share, this clone is medium-sized. The rearrangement joins TRBV6-1 to TRBJ1-2, with D hard to call. This CDR3 region has 12 residues. V lost 2 bases, J lost 6 bases, and 7 bases lay in between. The V gene's germline CDR1 is MNHNS and CDR2 SASEGT. CDR3 DNA: TGTGCCAGCAGTGAACTGGGGAATGGCTACACCTTC. Translation gives CASSELGNGYTF.

This clone came up a few times. The chain uses TRBV6-1 and TRBJ2-1; 8 positions match TRBD2. CDR1 and CDR2 from the germline V gene are MNHNS and SASEGT. V shed 8 bases and J 7 bases; nucleotides not matched to a gene: 7. CDR3 size: 13 residues. The CDR3 here is CASLDGRGNEQFF. CDR3 coding DNA: TGTGCCAGCTTGGACGGGAGGGGAAATGAGCAGTTCTTC.

The chain couples TRBV28 to TRBJ2-7; possible D gene TRBD1, 5 bases. V was cut by 3 bases and J by 0 bases, with 27 bases left in between. CDR1 and CDR2 (germline): MDHEN, SYDVKM. The CDR3 runs to 20 residues. The chain's CDR3 is CASSLFLGSSTGTTSYEQYF. The CDR3 nucleotides are TGTGCCAGCAGTTTGTTTTTAGGGTCGTCTACAGGAACGACCTCCTACGAGCAGTACTTC.

This clone came up a few times. The chain joins TRBV6-4 to TRBJ2-1, with D maybe TRBD1 (6 bases). Germline V gene data show CDR1 as MRHNA and CDR2 as SNTAGT. This CDR3 spans 14 amino acids. V shed 5 bases and J shed 3 bases, with 11 bases lying between them. The CDR3 protein is CASSNWGLYNEQFF. DNA of the CDR3: TGTGCCAGCAGTAACTGGGGGCTCTACAATGAGCAGTTCTTC.

The gene calls are TRBV5-1 and TRBJ2-5; D might be TRBD1 or TRBD2, each matching 6 bases. The V gene lost 4 bases and the J gene lost 5 bases, with 15 bases spanning the gap. CDR1 SGHRS and CDR2 YFSETQ come from the germline V gene. The CDR3 totals 14 residues. CDR3 coding DNA: TGCGCCAGCAGCCCGGTGGGGGGCGGTGAGACCCAGTACTTC. Translation: CASSPVGGGETQYF.

This clone has only a few counts. V and J are TRBV28 and TRBJ2-7; 7 positions agree with TRBD1. Germline CDR1 MDHEN, CDR2 SYDVKM. CDR3 length: 16 residues. J was trimmed by 3 bases and V by 7 bases; bases with no gene match: 15. CDR3 region: CASTGDVEGARYEQYF. In DNA form, the CDR3 reads TGTGCCAGCACCGGAGATGTCGAGGGGGCGCGCTACGAGCAGTACTTC. Full variable domain (remainder filled in from reference TRBV28 and TRBJ2-7): DVKVTQSSRYLVKRTGEKVFLECVQDMDHENMFWYRQDPGLGLRLIYFSYDVKMKEKGDIPEGYSVSREKKERFSLILESASTNQTSMYLCASTGDVEGARYEQYFGPGTRLTVT.

Many counts were recorded for this clone. The V call is TRBV18, the J call TRBJ1-2; the match to TRBD1 covers 10 bases. The V gene's germline CDR1 is KGHSH and CDR2 LQKENI. V was pared by 4 bases and J by 4 bases, with 9 bases of the junction left unmatched. The CDR3 runs to 16 residues. The CDR3 sequence: CASSRPGTGVPYGYTF. The CDR3 region has the DNA TGTGCCAGCTCACGTCCCGGGACAGGGGTACCCTATGGCTACACCTTC.

This clone is categorized as medium-sized. The chain joins TRBV10-3 to TRBJ2-7, with D possibly being TRBD1 (5 bases). The germline V gene encodes CDR1 ENHRY and CDR2 SYGVKD. This CDR3 has 14 amino acids. Between the trimmed V and J ends, which lost 0 bases and 3 bases, there was a span of 9 bases. CDR3 region: CAISESQVHYEQYF. The CDR3 coding sequence is TGTGCCATCAGTGAGTCACAGGTTCACTACGAGCAGTACTTC.

The genes are TRBV6-1 and TRBJ2-6; no reliable D call. CDR1 MNHNS and CDR2 SASEGT come from the germline V gene. Trimming shortened V by 1 base and J by 2 bases, and 9 bases separated the two germline ends. CDR3 size: 16 residues. The CDR3 sequence is CASSEGVTAGANVLTF. CDR3 in DNA: TGTGCCAGCAGTGAAGGGGTGACCGCTGGGGCCAACGTCCTGACTTTC.

This clone was recorded a few times. The chain carries TRBV2 and TRBJ2-2; D ambiguous. The V gene lost 6 bases and the J gene lost 3 bases, with 8 bases spanning the gap. This CDR3 contains 13 residues. Germline V gene lookup returns CDR1 SNHLY and CDR2 FYNNEI. CDR3 sequence (DNA): TGTGCCAGCAGCGTCGGGTACACCGGGGAGCTGTTTTTT. This codes for CASSVGYTGELFF.

The chain links TRBV7-8 to TRBJ2-7; 8 bases agree with TRBD2. V shed 5 bases and J 0 bases; nucleotides not matched to a gene: 6. The germline V gene has CDR1 SGHVS and CDR2 FQNEAQ. This CDR3 has 15 residues. The DNA of the CDR3 is TGTGCCAGCAGCGCGATGGCGGGAGGCTCCTACGAGCAGTACTTC. Translated, it gives CASSAMAGGSYEQYF.

This chain joins TRBV12-3 or TRBV12-4 and TRBJ2-7; D may correspond to TRBD1 or TRBD2 (5 bases each). Between the trimmed V and J ends, which lost 6 bases and 6 bases, there was a span of 18 bases. The CDR3 sequence is 14 residues long. The CDR3 DNA sequence: TGTGCCAGCAGCCCTGGGGGTGGGGAGATCGAGCAGTACTTC. The encoded protein is CASSPGGGEIEQYF.

This clone was recorded at least ten times. J is TRBJ2-1 and V is TRBV19, with a tentative D call TRBD1 (5 bases). CDR1 and CDR2 from the germline V gene are LNHDA and SQIVND (reference sequence). The CDR3 loop spans 15 amino acids. V lost 3 bases and J lost 6, with 15 bases in between. The CDR3 reads CASSIVRDGPNEQFF. The CDR3 bases are TGTGCCAGTAGTATCGTCAGGGATGGTCCCAATGAGCAGTTCTTC.

This clone was recorded many times. This chain connects TRBV14 to TRBJ2-7; perhaps TRBD1 as D (5 bases). The V end was cut by 1 base, the J end by 4 bases, with 11 bases between. Germline V gives CDR1 SGHDN, CDR2 FVKESK. The CDR3 is 14 residues long. The CDR3, as DNA: TGTGCCAGCAGCCAAGTAGGACAAGATTACGAGCAGTACTTC. This gives the protein CASSQVGQDYEQYF.

This clone showed up just a few times. The chain joins TRBV6-1 to TRBJ2-1; D not resolved. The CDR3 runs 13 residues. Trimming took 2 bases from V and 7 from J, leaving 9 bases between them. CDR1 MNHNS and CDR2 SASEGT come from the germline V gene. The CDR3 DNA follows: TGTGCCAGCAGTGAAAAGCAGGAGAATGAGCAGTTCTTC. Amino acids: CASSEKQENEQFF.

This clone has ten or more counts. The chain combines TRBV18 with TRBJ1-6, with unresolved D. Deletions cut 3 bases from V and 6 bases from J, with 9 bases between. Germline lookup yields CDR1 KGHSH and CDR2 LQKENI. The CDR3 sequence is 14 residues long. CDR3 DNA sequence: TGTGCCAGCTCACCGGCAGGATCTAATTCACCCCTCCACTTT. It encodes CASSPAGSNSPLHF.